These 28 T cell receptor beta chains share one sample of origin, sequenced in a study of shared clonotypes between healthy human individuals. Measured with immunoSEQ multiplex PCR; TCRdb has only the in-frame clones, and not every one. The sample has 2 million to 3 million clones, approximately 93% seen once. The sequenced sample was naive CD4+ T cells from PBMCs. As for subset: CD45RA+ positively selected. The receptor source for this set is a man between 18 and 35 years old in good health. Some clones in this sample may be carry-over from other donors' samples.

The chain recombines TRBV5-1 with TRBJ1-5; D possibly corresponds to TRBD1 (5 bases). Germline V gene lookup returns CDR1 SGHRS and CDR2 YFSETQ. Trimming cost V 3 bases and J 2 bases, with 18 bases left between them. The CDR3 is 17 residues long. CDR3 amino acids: CASSSGTIRNGNQPQHF. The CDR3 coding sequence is TGCGCCAGCAGCTCCGGGACTATCAGAAATGGCAATCAGCCCCAGCATTTT.

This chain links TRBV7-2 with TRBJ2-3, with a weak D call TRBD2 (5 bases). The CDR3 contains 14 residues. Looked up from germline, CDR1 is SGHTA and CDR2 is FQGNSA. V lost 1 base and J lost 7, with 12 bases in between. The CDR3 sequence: CASSLGVDGNTQYF. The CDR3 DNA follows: TGTGCCAGCAGCTTAGGGGTTGACGGGAATACGCAGTATTTT.

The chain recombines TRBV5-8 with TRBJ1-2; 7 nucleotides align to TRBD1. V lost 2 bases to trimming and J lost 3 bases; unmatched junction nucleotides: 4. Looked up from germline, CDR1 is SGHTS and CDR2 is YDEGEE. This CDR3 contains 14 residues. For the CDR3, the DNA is TGTGCCAGCAGCTTACAGGGGCCCTACTATGGCTACACCTTC. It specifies CASSLQGPYYGYTF.

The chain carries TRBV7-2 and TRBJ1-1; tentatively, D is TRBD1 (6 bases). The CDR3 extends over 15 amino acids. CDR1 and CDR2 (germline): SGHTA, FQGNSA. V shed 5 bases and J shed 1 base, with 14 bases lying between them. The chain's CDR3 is CASSPDLTGNTEAFF. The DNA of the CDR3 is TGTGCCAGCAGCCCTGACCTGACAGGGAACACTGAAGCTTTCTTT.

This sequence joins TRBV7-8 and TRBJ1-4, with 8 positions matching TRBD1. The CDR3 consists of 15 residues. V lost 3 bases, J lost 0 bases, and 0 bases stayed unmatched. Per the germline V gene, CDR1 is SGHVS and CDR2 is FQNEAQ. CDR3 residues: CASSLGQATNEKLFF. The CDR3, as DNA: TGTGCCAGCAGCTTGGGACAGGCAACTAATGAAAAACTGTTTTTT.

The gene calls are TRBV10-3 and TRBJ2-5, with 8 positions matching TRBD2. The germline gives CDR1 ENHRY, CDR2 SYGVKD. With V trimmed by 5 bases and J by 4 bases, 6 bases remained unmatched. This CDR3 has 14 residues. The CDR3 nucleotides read TGTGCCATCAGTTATAGCGGGAACGGAGAGACCCAGTACTTC. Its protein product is CAISYSGNGETQYF.

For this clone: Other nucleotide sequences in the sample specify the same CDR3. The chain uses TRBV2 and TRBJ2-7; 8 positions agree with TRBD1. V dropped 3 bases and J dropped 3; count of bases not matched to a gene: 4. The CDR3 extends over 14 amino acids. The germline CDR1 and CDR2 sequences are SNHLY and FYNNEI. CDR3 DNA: TGTGCCAGCAGTGACCAGGGGGCTAGCTACGAGCAGTACTTC. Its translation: CASSDQGASYEQYF.

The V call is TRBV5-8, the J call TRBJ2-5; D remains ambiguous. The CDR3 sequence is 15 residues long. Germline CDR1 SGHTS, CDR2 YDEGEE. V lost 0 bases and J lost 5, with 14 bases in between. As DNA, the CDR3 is TGTGCCAGCAGCTTGGCGTCTTGGGCCGCCGAGACCCAGTACTTC. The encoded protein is CASSLASWAAETQYF.

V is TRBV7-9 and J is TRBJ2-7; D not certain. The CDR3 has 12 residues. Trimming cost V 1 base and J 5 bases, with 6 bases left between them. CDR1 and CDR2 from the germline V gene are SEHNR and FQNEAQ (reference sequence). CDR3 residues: CASSLGTNEQYF. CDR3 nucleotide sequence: TGTGCCAGCAGCTTAGGAACTAACGAGCAGTACTTC.

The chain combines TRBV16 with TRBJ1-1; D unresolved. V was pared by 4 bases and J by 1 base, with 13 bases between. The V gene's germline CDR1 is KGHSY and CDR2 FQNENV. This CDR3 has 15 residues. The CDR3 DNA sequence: TGTGCCAGCAGCCCCATCCCGGGCCCGAACACTGAAGCTTTCTTT. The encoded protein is CASSPIPGPNTEAFF.

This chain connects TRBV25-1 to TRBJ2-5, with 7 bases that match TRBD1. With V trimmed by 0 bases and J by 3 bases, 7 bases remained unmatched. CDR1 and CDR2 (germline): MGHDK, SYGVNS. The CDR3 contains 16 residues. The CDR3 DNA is TGTGCCAGCAGTGAATACACAGGGGCCGTAAAAGAGACCCAGTACTTC. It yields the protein CASSEYTGAVKETQYF. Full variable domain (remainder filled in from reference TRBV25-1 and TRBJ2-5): EADIYQTPRYLVIGTGKKITLECSQTMGHDKMYWYQQDPGMELHLIHYSYGVNSTEKGDLSSESTVSRIRTEHFPLTLESARPSHTSQYLCASSEYTGAVKETQYFGPGTRLLVL.

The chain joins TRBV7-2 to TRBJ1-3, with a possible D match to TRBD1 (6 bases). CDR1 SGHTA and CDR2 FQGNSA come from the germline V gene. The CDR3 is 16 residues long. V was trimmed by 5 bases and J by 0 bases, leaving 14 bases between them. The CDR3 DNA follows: TGTGCCAGCAGCACAAGACAGGCCCCCTCTGGAAACACCATATATTTT. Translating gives CASSTRQAPSGNTIYF.

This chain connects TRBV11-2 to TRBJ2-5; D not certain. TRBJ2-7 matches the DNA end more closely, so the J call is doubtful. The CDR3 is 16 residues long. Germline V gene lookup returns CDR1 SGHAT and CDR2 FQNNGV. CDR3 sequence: CASSPVRSPTSYEQYF. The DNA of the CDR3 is TGTGCCAGCAGCCCCGTACGGAGTCCCACCTCCTACGAGCAGTACTTC.

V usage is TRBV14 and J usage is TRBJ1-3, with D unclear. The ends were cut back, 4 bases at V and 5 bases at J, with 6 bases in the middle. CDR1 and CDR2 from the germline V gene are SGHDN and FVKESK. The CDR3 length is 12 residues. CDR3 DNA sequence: TGTGCCAGCAGCCTTCACAGAAACACCATATATTTT. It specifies CASSLHRNTIYF. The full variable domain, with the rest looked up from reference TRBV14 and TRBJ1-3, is EAGVTQFPSHSVIEKGQTVTLRCDPISGHDNLYWYRRVMGKEIKFLLHFVKESKQDESGMPNNRFLAERTGGTYSTLKVQPAELEDSGVYFCASSLHRNTIYFGEGSWLTVV.

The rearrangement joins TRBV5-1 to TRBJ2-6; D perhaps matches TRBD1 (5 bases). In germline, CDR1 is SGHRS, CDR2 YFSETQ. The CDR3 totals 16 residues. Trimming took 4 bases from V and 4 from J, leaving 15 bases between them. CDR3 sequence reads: CASSDPMGRGANVLTF. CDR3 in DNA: TGCGCCAGCAGCGACCCCATGGGGCGAGGGGCCAACGTCCTGACTTTC.

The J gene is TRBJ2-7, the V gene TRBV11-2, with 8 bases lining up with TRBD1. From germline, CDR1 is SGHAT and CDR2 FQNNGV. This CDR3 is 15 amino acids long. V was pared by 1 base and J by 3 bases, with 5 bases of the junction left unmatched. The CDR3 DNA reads TGTGCCAGCAGCTTAGCGGACAGGGAAATCTACGAGCAGTACTTC. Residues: CASSLADREIYEQYF.

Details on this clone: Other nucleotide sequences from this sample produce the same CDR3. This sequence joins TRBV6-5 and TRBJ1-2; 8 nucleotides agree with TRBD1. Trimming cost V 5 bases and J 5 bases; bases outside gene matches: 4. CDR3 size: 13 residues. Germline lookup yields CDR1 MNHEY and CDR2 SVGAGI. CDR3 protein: CASSRDRKYGYTF. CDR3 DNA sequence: TGTGCCAGCAGTCGGGACAGGAAATATGGCTACACCTTC.

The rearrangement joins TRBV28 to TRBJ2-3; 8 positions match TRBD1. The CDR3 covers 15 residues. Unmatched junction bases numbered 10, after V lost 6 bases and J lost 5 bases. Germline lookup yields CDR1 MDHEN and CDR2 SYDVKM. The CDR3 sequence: CASRPPGQGLDTQYF. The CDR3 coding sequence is TGTGCCAGCAGACCCCCAGGACAGGGTTTAGATACGCAGTATTTT.

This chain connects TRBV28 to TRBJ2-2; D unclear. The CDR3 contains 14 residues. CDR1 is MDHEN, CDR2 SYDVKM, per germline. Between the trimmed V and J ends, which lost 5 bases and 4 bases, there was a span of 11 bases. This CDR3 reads CASSAHEITGELFF. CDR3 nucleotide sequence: TGTGCCAGCAGTGCACACGAGATCACCGGGGAGCTGTTTTTT. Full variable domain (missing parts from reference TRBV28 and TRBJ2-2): DVKVTQSSRYLVKRTGEKVFLECVQDMDHENMFWYRQDPGLGLRLIYFSYDVKMKEKGDIPEGYSVSREKKERFSLILESASTNQTSMYLCASSAHEITGELFFGEGSRLTVL.

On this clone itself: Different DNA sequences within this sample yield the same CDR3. CDR3 residues: CASSPPRNTEAFF. The CDR3 nucleotides read TGTGCCAGCTCACCCCCCCGGAACACTGAAGCTTTCTTT. The V and J genes are TRBV18 and TRBJ1-1; the D is unclear. Germline-derived CDR1 and CDR2 are KGHSH and LQKENI. CDR3 length equals 13 residues. V was clipped by 3 bases and J by 1 base, with 6 bases between them.

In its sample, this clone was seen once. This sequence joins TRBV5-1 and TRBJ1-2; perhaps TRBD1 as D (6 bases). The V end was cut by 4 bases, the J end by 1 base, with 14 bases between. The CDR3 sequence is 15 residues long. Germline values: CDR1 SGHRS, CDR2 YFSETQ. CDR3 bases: TGCGCCAGCAGCCTCAGCAGGGGAGATAACTATGGCTACACCTTC. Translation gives CASSLSRGDNYGYTF.

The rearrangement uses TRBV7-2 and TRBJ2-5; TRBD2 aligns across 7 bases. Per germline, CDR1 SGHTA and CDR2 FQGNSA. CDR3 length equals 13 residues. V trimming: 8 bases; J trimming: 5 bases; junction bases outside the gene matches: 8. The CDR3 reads CASREAGIETQYF. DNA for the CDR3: TGTGCCAGCCGCGAAGCGGGAATCGAGACCCAGTACTTC.

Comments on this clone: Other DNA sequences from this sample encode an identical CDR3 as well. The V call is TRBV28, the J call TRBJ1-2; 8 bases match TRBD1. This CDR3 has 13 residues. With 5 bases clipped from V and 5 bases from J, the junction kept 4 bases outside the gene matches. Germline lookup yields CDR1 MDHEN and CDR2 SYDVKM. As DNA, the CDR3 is TGTGCCAGCAGTCCGTACAGGGGGTATGGCTACACCTTC. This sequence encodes CASSPYRGYGYTF.

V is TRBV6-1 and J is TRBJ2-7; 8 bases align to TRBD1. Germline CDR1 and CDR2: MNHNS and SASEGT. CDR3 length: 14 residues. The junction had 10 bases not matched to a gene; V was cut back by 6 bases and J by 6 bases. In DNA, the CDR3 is TGTGCCAGCAGGCCCCGACCAGGGGGCCTCGAGCAGTACTTC. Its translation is CASRPRPGGLEQYF.

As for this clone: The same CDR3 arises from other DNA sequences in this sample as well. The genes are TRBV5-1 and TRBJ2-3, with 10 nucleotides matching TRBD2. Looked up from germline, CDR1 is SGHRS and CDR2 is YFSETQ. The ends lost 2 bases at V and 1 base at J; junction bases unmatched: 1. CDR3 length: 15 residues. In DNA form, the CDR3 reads TGCGCCAGCAGCTTTGGACTAGCGGGCACAGATACGCAGTATTTT. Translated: CASSFGLAGTDTQYF.

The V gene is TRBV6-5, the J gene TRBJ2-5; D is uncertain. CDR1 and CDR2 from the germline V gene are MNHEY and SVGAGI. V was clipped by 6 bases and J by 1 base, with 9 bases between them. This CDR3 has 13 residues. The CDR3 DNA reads TGTGCCAGCAGACCAAGGCCCCAAGAGACCCAGTACTTC. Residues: CASRPRPQETQYF.

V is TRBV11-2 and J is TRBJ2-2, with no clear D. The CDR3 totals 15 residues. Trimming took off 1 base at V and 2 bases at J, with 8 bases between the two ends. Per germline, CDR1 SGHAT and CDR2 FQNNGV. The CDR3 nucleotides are TGTGCCAGCAGCTTAGTGCGATTCAACACCGGGGAGCTGTTTTTT. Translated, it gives CASSLVRFNTGELFF. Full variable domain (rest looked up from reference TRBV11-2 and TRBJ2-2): EAGVAQSPRYKIIEKRQSVAFWCNPISGHATLYWYQQILGQGPKLLIQFQNNGVVDDSQLPKDRFSAERLKGVDSTLKIQPAKLEDSAVYLCASSLVRFNTGELFFGEGSRLTVL.

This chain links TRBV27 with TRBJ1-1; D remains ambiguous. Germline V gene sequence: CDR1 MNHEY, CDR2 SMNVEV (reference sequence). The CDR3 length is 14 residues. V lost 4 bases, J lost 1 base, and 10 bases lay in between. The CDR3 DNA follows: TGTGCCAGCAGTTCGGGAGCACGGAACACTGAAGCTTTCTTT. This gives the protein CASSSGARNTEAFF.